This TCR beta chain derives from a study of CDR3 diversity in severe acne. This CDR3 is built from 13 residues. CDR1 and CDR2 from the germline V gene are SGDLS and YYNGEE. The V end lost 4 bases, the J end lost 2 bases, and 9 bases lay between the germline ends. TCRdb ran MiXCR on the PCR reads and lists one entry per CDR3 protein. The sample lists over 90,000 distinct CDR3 sequences, around 56% occurring once. Sequenced material: blood. The rearrangement uses TRBV9 and TRBJ1-1; D is ambiguous. The sequence was collected from a male donor with acne. The CDR3 DNA reads as TGTGCCAGCAGCACCCAGGTAAACACTGAAGCTTTCTTT. Translated: CASSTQVNTEAFF.